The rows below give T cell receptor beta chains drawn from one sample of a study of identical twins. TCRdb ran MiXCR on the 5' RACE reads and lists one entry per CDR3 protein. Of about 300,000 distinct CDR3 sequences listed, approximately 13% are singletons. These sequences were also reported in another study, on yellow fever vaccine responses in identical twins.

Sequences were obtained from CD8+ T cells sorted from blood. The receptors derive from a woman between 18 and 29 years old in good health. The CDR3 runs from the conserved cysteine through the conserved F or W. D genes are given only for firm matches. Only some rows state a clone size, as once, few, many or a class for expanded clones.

CDR3 protein: CASSLRGGQANTEAFF; CDR3 DNA: TGTGCCAGCAGCTTAAGGGGGGGACAGGCGAACACTGAAGCTTTCTTT; clone size: NA; D gene: TRBD1; J gene: TRBJ1-1; V gene: TRBV7-6
CDR3 protein: CASSGGEGSTEAFF; CDR3 DNA: TGTGCCAGCAGCGGAGGCGAAGGGTCGACTGAAGCTTTCTTT; clone size: NA; D gene: NA; J gene: TRBJ1-1; V gene: TRBV9
CDR3 protein: CASSLGDSPPTNYGYTF; CDR3 DNA: TGTGCCAGCAGCTTGGGAGACAGTCCCCCTACTAACTATGGCTACACCTTC; clone size: NA; D gene: NA; J gene: TRBJ1-2; V gene: TRBV7-9
CDR3 protein: CASSPGGTSGWAFF; CDR3 DNA: TGTGCCAGCAGCCCCGGTGGGACCTCCGGGTGGGCTTTCTTT; clone size: many; D gene: NA; J gene: TRBJ1-1; V gene: TRBV12-3/TRBV12-4
CDR3 protein: CASSSPGQGGFTDTQYF; CDR3 DNA: TGTGCCAGCAGCTCACCCGGGCAGGGTGGATTCACAGATACGCAGTATTTT; clone size: few; D gene: NA; J gene: TRBJ2-3; V gene: TRBV7-8
CDR3 protein: CATSAWTSGAHTDTQYF; CDR3 DNA: TGTGCCACCAGTGCATGGACTAGCGGGGCCCACACAGATACGCAGTATTTT; clone size: many; D gene: TRBD2; J gene: TRBJ2-3; V gene: TRBV24-1
CDR3 protein: CASRHRPDRTDNYGYTF; CDR3 DNA: TGTGCCAGCAGACACCGCCCGGACCGAACCGATAACTATGGCTACACCTTC; clone size: few; D gene: NA; J gene: TRBJ1-2; V gene: TRBV7-2
CDR3 protein: CSARENNPRDPAGGETQYF; CDR3 DNA: TGCAGTGCTAGAGAAAATAACCCTCGGGATCCCGCGGGCGGAGAGACCCAGTACTTC; clone size: NA; D gene: NA; J gene: TRBJ2-5; V gene: TRBV20-1
CDR3 protein: CASSLWGGEQYF; CDR3 DNA: TGTGCCAGCAGTTTATGGGGCGGCGAGCAGTACTTC; clone size: NA; D gene: NA; J gene: TRBJ2-7; V gene: TRBV28
CDR3 protein: CASSEAGGTAYNQPQHF; CDR3 DNA: TGTGCCAGCAGTGAAGCGGGCGGGACAGCGTACAATCAGCCCCAGCATTTT; clone size: few; D gene: TRBD1; J gene: TRBJ1-5; V gene: TRBV2
CDR3 protein: CASSLIDSYNEQFF; CDR3 DNA: TGTGCCAGCAGTCTAATCGACTCCTACAATGAGCAGTTCTTC; clone size: NA; D gene: NA; J gene: TRBJ2-1; V gene: TRBV12-3/TRBV12-4
CDR3 protein: CASSYYSTDTQYF; CDR3 DNA: TGTGCCAGCAGTTACTATAGCACAGATACGCAGTATTTT; clone size: few; D gene: NA; J gene: TRBJ2-3; V gene: TRBV27